Described below is a single T cell receptor beta chain sequence and its context. This receptor's antigen is unknown. Per-base quality was not reported, and no clone a single base away is much larger than it. The sample belongs to a study of blood T cell repertoires in COVID-19 (dated by TCRdb to the early 2020s). As for the study more broadly: Collaborator samples came from the United States, Italy and Spain and covered acute and convalescent phases of COVID-19. The prospective study material was composed of cDNA or gDNA derived from T cells, B-cell-depleted T cells, or PBMCs. The dataset comprised deeply sampled blood TCRbeta repertoires from subjects exposed to, actively infected with, or recovered from COVID-19. The repertoires were made available in a free public database intended to serve as a resource for research on the immune response to SARS-CoV-2. Samples were obtained from the ongoing ImmuneRACE study (first 160 participants) and from 1,254 subjects provided by 6 global collaborators. The sample metadata nearly always contained a de-identified subject ID, COVID-19 status, age in years and sex. Where HLA class I and class II types were available, the types were taken from metadata supplied by the sample provider, not from assay-based typing.

What the study reported, not specific to this receptor: The amount of clinical and demographic metadata varied by source and participant and was provided uncurated.

One collaborating source in Seattle enrolled patients while the patients were actively infected and followed the patients over time throughout the course of disease. Whole blood was collected in K2EDTA tubes by collaborating institutions according to the institutions' own protocols. For TCRbeta analysis, collaborators shipped samples as frozen whole blood, isolated PBMCs, or DNA extracted from either of those sample types. Taken from the germline V gene, the CDR1 and CDR2 loops are SGDLS and YYNGEE. Including cysteine and phenylalanine, the CDR3 has 14 amino acids. Just the 42-base CDR3 DNA is kept, in frame starting at base 1. Cut back by 0 bases and 5 bases, the V and J ends lie 8 bases apart. TCRbeta CDR3 regions were amplified from genomic DNA using the immunoSEQ Assay, a bias-controlled multiplex PCR. Concerning the study's data processing: The number of nucleated cells in each sample was estimated from the amplification of reference gene primers within the assay. Sequence reads were collapsed and filtered to measure the absolute abundance of every unique TCRbeta CDR3 rearrangement. Productive Simpson clonality was computed per sample as the square root of Simpson's diversity index over productive rearrangements. TCRdb re-hosts the immuneACCESS table, in-frame sequences only. Its copies lack some clones; in the studies checked, an unresolved V gene accounts for under half of them, and the cause for the rest is not known. That table gives V, J and clone size, and the DNA gave D and trimming. The sample table holds 450,000 or so clones, of which about 87% were seen once. The leading ten clones occupy 0.8% to 0.85% of the sample.

Sample: peripheral blood. The V gene is TRBV9 and the J gene is TRBJ2-2, and the D gene may be TRBD2, 5 bases matching. The clonotype was recovered from a young man with COVID-19, enrolled during active disease. The CDR3 loop reads CASSVAGSTGELFF. The sequence in DNA is TGTGCCAGCAGCGTAGCGGGGTCGACCGGGGAGCTGTTTTTT.